This T cell receptor beta chain is drawn from a study of shared clonotypes between healthy human individuals (TCRdb year 2020). Study-wide context: A couple of women and a few men aged 18 to 49 years were included in the cohort. Each donor's leukapheresis produced roughly between roughly 0.9 and 9 billion PBMCs. To increase sequencing depth and limit assay-specific biases, different laboratories used diverse techniques to prepare libraries and sequence TCR repertoires. For each donor, CD4 naive and CD4 memory were each given three plates, CD8 naive was given two plates, and CD8 memory was given one plate. To estimate repertoire size and how much clonotype sharing occurs between individuals, the study deeply sequenced the blood TCR repertoires of roughly 5 healthy adults.

The donors were healthy, HIV-negative adults who had no recently reported acute infections or vaccinations. Every donor was a Caucasian adult living in Nashville, Tennessee, USA. CD4+ T cells were enriched by magnetic negative selection, after which naive cells were positively selected on CD45RA and the negative fraction was taken as the memory subset. After blood collection by leukapheresis, PBMCs were isolated using Ficoll-Histopaque density gradient centrifugation and then cryopreserved in the vapor phase of liquid nitrogen. Analytical flow cytometry was used to check the purity and quantity of every magnetically sorted T cell population. Genomic DNA was isolated from every sorted fraction and measured by UV absorbance on a Nanodrop 2000c. General study outcomes and caveats: Based on pairwise subsampling, the degree of clonotype sharing among donors was expected to be affected by sequencing depth. The genetic and exposure-history diversity represented was limited by the small number of donors. Only blood was sampled, and tissue TCR repertoires likely differ from those in blood. Across a handful of donors, about 5.2% of naive CD4, roughly 3.3% of naive CD8, approximately 2.5% of memory CD4, and roughly 0.41% of memory CD8 clonotypes were shared. Estimated clonotype richness was generally larger for naive than for memory subsets. Compared with non-shared clonotypes, clonotypes shared by all four sorted-subset donors had higher generation probabilities. Rarefaction of sorted-subset datasets indicated incomplete sequencing despite the large sequencing depth.

CDR1 and CDR2, per the germline V gene, are MDHEN and SYDVKM. V loses 5 bases of germline sequence and J loses 2 bases, and the interval between the two ends is 3 bases. The CDR3 spans 11 residues, from the cysteine through the phenylalanine. Left in the record is the CDR3 DNA by itself, 33 bases read in frame from the first base. Using the deep immunoSEQ assay, TCR CDR3 regions were amplified from genomic DNA by multiplex PCR. Extracted genomic DNA from each cell subset was spread evenly across all wells of several immunoSEQ 96-well plates, with each plate serving as a replicate. For sorted subsets, about 220 ng of genomic DNA, equivalent to some 30,000 T cell genomes, went into each replicate PCR. Purified libraries were measured with a Qubit 3.0 fluorometer, size-checked on a Bioanalyzer 2100, and measured again with the KAPA Library Quantification kit. Each immunoSEQ 96-well plate was sequenced on its own single-read 150-cycle Illumina NextSeq 550 flow cell. As for the authors' bioinformatics: Because the immunoSEQ output held only junctional sequences and lacked quality scores, the filtering could not match the filtering applied to full-length reads. Sequences were annotated with PyIR, a Python wrapper for IgBLAST v1.9, using IMGT germline references to assign V/J genes and CDR3. Reads were removed for weak V/J assignments (E-value above 1e-6), missing CDR3, stop codons, out-of-frame junctions, or ambiguous translated residues. V3J clonotypes were defined as sequences sharing the same inferred V gene, J gene, and CDR3 amino acid sequence. To compute the percentage overlap between repertoires, the number of shared unique clonotypes was divided by the size of the smaller repertoire. Repertoire richness was assessed with RTK rarefaction, the Chao1 estimator, and Recon v2.1 estimates of unobserved clonotypes. OLGA was used to compute generation probabilities for all TCRbeta clonotypes that the gDNA method yielded from several donors. Drawn from immuneACCESS, this table holds only the in-frame rearrangements with V and J called that TCRdb kept. Clones are partly lost; checked studies trace under half to an unresolved V gene and leave the rest unexplained. V and J calls and clone size are copied from that table; D and trimming were computed from the DNA. The sample profile shows about 1.5 million clones; approximately 98% of them were found once. About 0.45% of the sample is held by the ten biggest clonotypes.

This clone was observed once. The antigen it binds to is not known. There are no base qualities to consult, and no much larger clone falls within one base. Other DNA sequences in this sample translate to the same CDR3. The specimen sequenced was naive CD4+ T cells sorted from blood. In light of the paper, this sample's cell subset or site label describes: CD45RA+ positively selected. The chain uses TRBV28 and TRBJ1-2, with the D gene too uncertain to name. The TCR was taken from a young man in good health. The nucleotide sequence is given as TGTGCCAGCAGTCGAAACTATGGCTACACCTTC. Translated, it reads CASSRNYGYTF.